These 6 T cell receptor beta chains were sequenced from one sample in a study of cytomegalovirus exposure and HLA in healthy donors. Assay: immunoSEQ multiplex PCR; the TCRdb copy retains only in-frame clones and omits some. The repertoire has some 120,000 clones, about 90% of them found once; the top ten carry 1.9%. Material for sequencing was PBMCs. The receptors come from a woman aged 18-29 years in good health and CMV-seronegative.

The chain has TRBV18 and TRBJ2-2, with D perhaps TRBD1 (5 bases). Germline CDR1 is KGHSH and CDR2 is LQKENI. This CDR3 has 13 amino acids. V was pared by 0 bases and J by 6 bases, with 5 bases between. The CDR3 region has the DNA TGTGCCAGCTCACCACCGGGGCCCGGGGAGCTGTTTTTT. This translates into CASSPPGPGELFF.

The V call is TRBV9, the J call TRBJ2-1, with a possible D match to TRBD2 (6 bases). CDR3 length: 14 amino acids. Germline-derived CDR1 and CDR2 are SGDLS and YYNGEE. Trimming removed 0 bases at V and 6 bases at J, with 10 bases between. Here the CDR3 DNA reads TGTGCCAGCAGCGTAGAGGTACTAGCCAATGAGCAGTTCTTC. This gives the protein CASSVEVLANEQFF. The whole variable domain, remainder taken from reference TRBV9 and TRBJ2-1, is DSGVTQTPKHLITATGQRVTLRCSPRSGDLSVYWYQQSLDQGLQFLIQYYNGEERAKGNILERFSAQQFPDLHSELNLSSLELGDSALYFCASSVEVLANEQFFGPGTRLTVL.

V is TRBV27 and J is TRBJ1-4; D possibly corresponds to TRBD1 (6 bases). The germline V gene encodes CDR1 MNHEY and CDR2 SMNVEV (reference sequence). The CDR3 spans 14 residues. V shed 3 bases and J shed 8 bases, with 13 bases lying between them. The CDR3 sequence: CASSFGGPGEKLFF. CDR3 coding DNA: TGTGCCAGCAGTTTCGGGGGGCCCGGGGAAAAACTGTTTTTT.

The rearrangement uses TRBV15 and TRBJ2-2; unclear D gene. The CDR3 is 15 residues long. V dropped 0 bases and J dropped 1 base, with 6 bases sitting between them. The germline gives CDR1 LNHNV, CDR2 YYDKDF (reference sequence). The CDR3 loop is CATSRDRGNTGELFF. The CDR3 DNA is TGTGCCACCAGCAGAGATCGAGGGAACACCGGGGAGCTGTTTTTT. The full variable domain, rest sourced from reference TRBV15 and TRBJ2-2, is DAMVIQNPRYQVTQFGKPVTLSCSQTLNHNVMYWYQQKSSQAPKLLFHYYDKDFNNEADTPDNFQSRRPNTSFCFLDIRSPGLGDTAMYLCATSRDRGNTGELFFGEGSRLTVL.

J is TRBJ2-3 and V is TRBV21-1; the listed D gene, TRBD1, was not tested against the DNA. TRBV21-1 is a pseudogene segment. The CDR3 length is 15 residues. The CDR3 DNA reads TGTGCCAGCAGCAAAACAGGGGCCTTGTGCGATACGCAGTATTTT. Its translation: CASSKTGALCDTQYF.

The chain combines TRBV19 with TRBJ1-1; D call uncertain. Germline CDR1 reads LNHDA; CDR2 reads SQIVND (reference sequence). V dropped 0 bases and J dropped 1 base, with 12 bases sitting between them. This CDR3 region has 16 residues. The CDR3 loop reads CASSIDRTTANTEAFF. CDR3 sequence (DNA): TGTGCCAGTAGTATAGACAGGACTACGGCGAACACTGAAGCTTTCTTT.